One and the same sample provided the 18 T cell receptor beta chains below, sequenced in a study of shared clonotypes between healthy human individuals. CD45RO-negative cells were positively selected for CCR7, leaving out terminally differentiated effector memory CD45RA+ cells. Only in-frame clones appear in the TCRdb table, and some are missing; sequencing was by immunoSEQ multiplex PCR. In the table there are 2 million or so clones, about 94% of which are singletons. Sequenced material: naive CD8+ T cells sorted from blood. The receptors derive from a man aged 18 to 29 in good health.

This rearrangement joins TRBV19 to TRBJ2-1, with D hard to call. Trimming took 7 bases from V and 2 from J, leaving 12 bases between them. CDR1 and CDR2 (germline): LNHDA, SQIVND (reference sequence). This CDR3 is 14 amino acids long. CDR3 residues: CASNYKPAYNEQFF. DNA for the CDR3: TGTGCCAGTAACTACAAGCCGGCCTACAATGAGCAGTTCTTC.

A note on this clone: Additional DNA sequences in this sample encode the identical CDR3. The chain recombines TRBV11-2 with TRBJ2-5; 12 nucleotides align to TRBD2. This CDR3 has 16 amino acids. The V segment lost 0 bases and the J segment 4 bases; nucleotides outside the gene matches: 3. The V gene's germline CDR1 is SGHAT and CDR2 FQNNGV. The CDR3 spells CASSLELAGGGETQYF. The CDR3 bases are TGTGCCAGCAGCTTAGAACTAGCGGGGGGAGGAGAGACCCAGTACTTC.

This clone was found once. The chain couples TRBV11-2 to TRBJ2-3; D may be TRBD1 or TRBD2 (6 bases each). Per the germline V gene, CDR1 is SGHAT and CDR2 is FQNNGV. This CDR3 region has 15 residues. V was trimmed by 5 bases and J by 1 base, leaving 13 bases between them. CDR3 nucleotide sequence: TGTGCCAGCAGCGGGAGGACAGAAGGCACAGATACGCAGTATTTT. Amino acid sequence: CASSGRTEGTDTQYF.

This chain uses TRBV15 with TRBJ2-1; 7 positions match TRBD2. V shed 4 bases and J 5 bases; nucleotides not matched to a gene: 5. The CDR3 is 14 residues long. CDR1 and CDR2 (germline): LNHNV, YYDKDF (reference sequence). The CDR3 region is CATSNSGGNNEQFF. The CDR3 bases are TGTGCCACCAGCAATTCCGGGGGGAACAATGAGCAGTTCTTC.

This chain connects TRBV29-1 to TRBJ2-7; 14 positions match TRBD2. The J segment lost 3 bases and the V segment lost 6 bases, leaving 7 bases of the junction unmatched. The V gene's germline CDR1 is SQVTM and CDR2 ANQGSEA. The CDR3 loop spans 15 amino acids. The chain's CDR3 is CSVTGTSGRGYEQYF. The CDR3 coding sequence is TGCAGCGTCACCGGGACTAGCGGGAGAGGCTACGAGCAGTACTTC.

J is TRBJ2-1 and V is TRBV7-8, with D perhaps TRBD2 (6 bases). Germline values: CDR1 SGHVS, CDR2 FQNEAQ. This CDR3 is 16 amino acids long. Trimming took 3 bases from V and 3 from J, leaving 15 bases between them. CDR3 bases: TGTGCCAGCAGCTTCTGGTGGGGGGATCTCTACAATGAGCAGTTCTTC. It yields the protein CASSFWWGDLYNEQFF.

CDR3 in DNA: TGTGCCAGCAGCTTGAGGGCGAGAGAGGGGACCTACAATGAGCAGTTCTTC. It specifies CASSLRAREGTYNEQFF. The chain employs TRBV5-5 and TRBJ2-1, with D tentatively TRBD1 or TRBD2 (5 bases each). Deletions cut 1 base from V and 2 bases from J, with 16 bases between. Germline values: CDR1 SGHKS, CDR2 YYEKEE (reference sequence). This CDR3 comprises 17 residues.

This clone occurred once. CDR3 amino acids: CAISEPNLANEQFF. The DNA of the CDR3 is TGTGCCATCAGTGAGCCTAACCTAGCGAATGAGCAGTTCTTC. The chain joins TRBV10-3 to TRBJ2-1; TRBD2 might be the D (6 bases). The CDR3 consists of 14 residues. From germline, CDR1 is ENHRY and CDR2 SYGVKD. The germline V and J ends were trimmed by 2 bases and 7 bases, with 12 bases remaining between them.

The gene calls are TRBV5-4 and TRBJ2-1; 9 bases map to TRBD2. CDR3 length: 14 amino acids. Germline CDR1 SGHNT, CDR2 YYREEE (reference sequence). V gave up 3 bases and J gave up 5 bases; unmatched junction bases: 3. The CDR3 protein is CASSWTSADNEQFF. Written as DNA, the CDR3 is TGTGCCAGCAGCTGGACTAGCGCGGACAATGAGCAGTTCTTC.

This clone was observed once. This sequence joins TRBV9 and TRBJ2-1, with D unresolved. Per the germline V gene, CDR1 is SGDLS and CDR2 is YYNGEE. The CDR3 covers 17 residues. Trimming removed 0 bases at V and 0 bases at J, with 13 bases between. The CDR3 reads CASSVGEPVSSYNEQFF. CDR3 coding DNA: TGTGCCAGCAGCGTAGGCGAGCCCGTAAGCTCCTACAATGAGCAGTTCTTC.

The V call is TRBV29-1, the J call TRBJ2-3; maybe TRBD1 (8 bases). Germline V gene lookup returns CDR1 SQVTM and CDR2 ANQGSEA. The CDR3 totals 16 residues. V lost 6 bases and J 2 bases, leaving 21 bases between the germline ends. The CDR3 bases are TGCAGCGTAACAGGGGGGGCTAACCCCGACACAGATACGCAGTATTTT. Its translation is CSVTGGANPDTDTQYF.

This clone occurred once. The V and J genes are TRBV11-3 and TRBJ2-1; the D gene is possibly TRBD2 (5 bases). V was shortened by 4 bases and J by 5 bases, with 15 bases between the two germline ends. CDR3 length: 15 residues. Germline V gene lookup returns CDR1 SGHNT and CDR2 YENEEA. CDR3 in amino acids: CASSYDYNLNNEQFF. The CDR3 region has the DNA TGTGCCAGCAGCTACGACTATAACCTTAACAATGAGCAGTTCTTC.

The CDR3, as DNA: TGTGCCAGCAGTTTACTCACAACCACCAGCACAGATACGCAGTATTTT. Amino acids: CASSLLTTTSTDTQYF. This chain connects TRBV27 to TRBJ2-3; D unclear. The germline gives CDR1 MNHEY, CDR2 SMNVEV (reference sequence). The germline V and J ends were trimmed by 2 bases and 0 bases, with 12 bases remaining between them. The CDR3 loop spans 16 amino acids.

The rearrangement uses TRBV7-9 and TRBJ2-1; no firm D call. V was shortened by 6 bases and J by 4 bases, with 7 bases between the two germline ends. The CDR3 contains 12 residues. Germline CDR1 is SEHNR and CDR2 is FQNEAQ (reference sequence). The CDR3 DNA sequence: TGTGCCAGCAGTCAAAGTTACAATGAGCAGTTCTTC. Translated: CASSQSYNEQFF.

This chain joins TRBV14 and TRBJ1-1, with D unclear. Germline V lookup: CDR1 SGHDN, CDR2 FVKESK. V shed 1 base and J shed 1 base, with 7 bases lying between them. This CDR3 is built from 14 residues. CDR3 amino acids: CASSQVASNTEAFF. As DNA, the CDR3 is TGTGCCAGCAGCCAAGTAGCCTCGAACACTGAAGCTTTCTTT. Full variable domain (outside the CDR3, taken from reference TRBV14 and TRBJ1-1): EAGVTQFPSHSVIEKGQTVTLRCDPISGHDNLYWYRRVMGKEIKFLLHFVKESKQDESGMPNNRFLAERTGGTYSTLKVQPAELEDSGVYFCASSQVASNTEAFFGQGTRLTVV.

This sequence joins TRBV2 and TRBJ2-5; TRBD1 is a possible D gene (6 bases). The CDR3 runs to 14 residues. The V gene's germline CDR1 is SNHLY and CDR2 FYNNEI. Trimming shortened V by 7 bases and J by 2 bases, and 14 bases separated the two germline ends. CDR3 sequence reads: CASTDRGLQETQYF. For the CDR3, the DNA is TGTGCCAGCACGGACAGAGGCCTTCAAGAGACCCAGTACTTC.

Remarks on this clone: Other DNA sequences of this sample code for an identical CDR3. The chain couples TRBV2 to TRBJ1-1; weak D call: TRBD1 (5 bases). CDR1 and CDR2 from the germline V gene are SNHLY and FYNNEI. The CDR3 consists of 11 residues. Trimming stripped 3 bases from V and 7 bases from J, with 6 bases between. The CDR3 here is CASSEGVEAFF. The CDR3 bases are TGTGCCAGCAGTGAGGGGGTTGAAGCTTTCTTT.

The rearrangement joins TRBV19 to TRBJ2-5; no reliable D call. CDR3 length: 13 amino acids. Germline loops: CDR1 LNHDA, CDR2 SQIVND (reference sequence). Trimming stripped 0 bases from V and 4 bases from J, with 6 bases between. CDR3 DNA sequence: TGTGCCAGTAGTATAGATCCGGCAGAGACCCAGTACTTC. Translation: CASSIDPAETQYF.